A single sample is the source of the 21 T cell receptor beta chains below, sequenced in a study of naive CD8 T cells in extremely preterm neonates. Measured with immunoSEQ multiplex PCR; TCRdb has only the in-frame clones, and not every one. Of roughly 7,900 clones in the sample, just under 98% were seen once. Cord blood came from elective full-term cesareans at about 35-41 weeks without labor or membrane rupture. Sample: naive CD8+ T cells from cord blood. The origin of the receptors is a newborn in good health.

The CDR3 region has the DNA TGTGCCAGCAGCTTGGAGACTAGCGGGGACGAGCAGTACTTC. Its protein product is CASSLETSGDEQYF. The chain links TRBV5-4 to TRBJ2-7, with TRBD2 matching 11 bases. The CDR3 extends over 14 amino acids. Germline CDR1 and CDR2: SGHNT and YYREEE (reference sequence). V was clipped by 0 bases and J by 5 bases; unmatched bases: 1.

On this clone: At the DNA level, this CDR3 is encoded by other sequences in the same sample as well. The CDR3 region is CAISDGVAYEQYF. In DNA form, the CDR3 reads TGTGCCATCAGCGACGGGGTAGCGTACGAGCAGTACTTC. The V call is TRBV10-3, the J call TRBJ2-7, with D tentatively TRBD2 (5 bases). V gave up 6 bases and J gave up 4 bases, with 13 bases separating them. This CDR3 has 13 residues. Germline V gene data show CDR1 as ENHRY and CDR2 as SYGVKD.

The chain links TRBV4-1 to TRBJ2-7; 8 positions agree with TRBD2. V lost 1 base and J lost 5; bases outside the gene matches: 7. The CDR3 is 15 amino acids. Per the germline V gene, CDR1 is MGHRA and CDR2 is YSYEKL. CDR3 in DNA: TGCGCCAGCAGCCAAGTACCGGGGGGGCCAAACGAGCAGTACTTC. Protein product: CASSQVPGGPNEQYF.

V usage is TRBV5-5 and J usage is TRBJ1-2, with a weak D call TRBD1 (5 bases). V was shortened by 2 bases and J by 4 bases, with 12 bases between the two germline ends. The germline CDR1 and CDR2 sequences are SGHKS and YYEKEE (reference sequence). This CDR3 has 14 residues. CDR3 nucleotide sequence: TGTGCCAGCAGCTTCGGCGGGACGGCCTATGGCTACACCTTC. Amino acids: CASSFGGTAYGYTF.

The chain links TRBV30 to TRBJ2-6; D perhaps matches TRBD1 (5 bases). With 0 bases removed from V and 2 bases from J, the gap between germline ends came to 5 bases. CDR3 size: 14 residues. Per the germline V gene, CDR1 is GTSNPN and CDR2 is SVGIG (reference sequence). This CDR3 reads CAWSVGAGANVLTF. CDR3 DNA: TGTGCCTGGAGTGTAGGGGCTGGGGCCAACGTCCTGACTTTC.

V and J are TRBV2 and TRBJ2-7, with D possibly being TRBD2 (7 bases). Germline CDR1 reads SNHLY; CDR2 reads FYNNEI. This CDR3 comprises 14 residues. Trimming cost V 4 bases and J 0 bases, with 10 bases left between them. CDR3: CASSGRGPSYEQYF. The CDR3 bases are TGTGCCAGCAGTGGGCGGGGGCCCTCCTACGAGCAGTACTTC.

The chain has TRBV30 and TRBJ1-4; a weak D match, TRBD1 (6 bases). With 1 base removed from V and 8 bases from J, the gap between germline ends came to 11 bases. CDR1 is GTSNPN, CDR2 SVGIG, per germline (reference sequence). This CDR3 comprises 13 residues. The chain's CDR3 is CAWSAGGLEKLFF. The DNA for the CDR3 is TGTGCCTGGAGTGCTGGGGGCTTGGAAAAACTGTTTTTT.

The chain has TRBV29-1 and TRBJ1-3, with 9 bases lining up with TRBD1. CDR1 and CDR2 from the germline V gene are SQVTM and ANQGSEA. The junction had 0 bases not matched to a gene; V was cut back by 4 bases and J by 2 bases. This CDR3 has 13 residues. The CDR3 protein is CSVGQGAGNTIYF. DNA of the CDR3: TGCAGCGTTGGACAGGGGGCTGGAAACACCATATATTTT.

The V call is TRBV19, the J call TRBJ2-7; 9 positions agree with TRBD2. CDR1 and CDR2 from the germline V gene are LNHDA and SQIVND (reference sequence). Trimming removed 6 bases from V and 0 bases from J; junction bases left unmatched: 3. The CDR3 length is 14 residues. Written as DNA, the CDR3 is TGTGCCAGTAGCCTAGCGGGGAACTCCTACGAGCAGTACTTC. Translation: CASSLAGNSYEQYF.

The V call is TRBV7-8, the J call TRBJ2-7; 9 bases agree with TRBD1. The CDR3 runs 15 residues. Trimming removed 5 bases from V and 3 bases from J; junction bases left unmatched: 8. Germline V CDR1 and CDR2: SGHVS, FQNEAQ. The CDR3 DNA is TGTGCCAGCAGCCACGCCGGGACAGGGAACTACGAGCAGTACTTC. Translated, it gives CASSHAGTGNYEQYF.

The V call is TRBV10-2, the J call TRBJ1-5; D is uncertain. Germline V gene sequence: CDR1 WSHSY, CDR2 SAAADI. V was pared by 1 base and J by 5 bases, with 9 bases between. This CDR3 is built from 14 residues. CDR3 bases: TGCGCCAGCAGTGAGTACGGGAGCTATCAGCCCCAGCATTTT. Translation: CASSEYGSYQPQHF.

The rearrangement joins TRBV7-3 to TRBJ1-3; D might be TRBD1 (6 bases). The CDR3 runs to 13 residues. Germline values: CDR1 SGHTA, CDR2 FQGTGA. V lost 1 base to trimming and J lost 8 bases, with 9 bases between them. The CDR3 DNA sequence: TGTGCCAGCAGCTTAAACGCAGGGGACACCATATATTTT. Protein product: CASSLNAGDTIYF.

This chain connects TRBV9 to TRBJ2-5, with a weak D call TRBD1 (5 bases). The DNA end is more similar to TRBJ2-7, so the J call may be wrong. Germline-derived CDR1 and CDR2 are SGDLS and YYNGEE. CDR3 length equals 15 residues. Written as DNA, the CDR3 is TGTGCCAGCAGCGTTACCCTTGACAGCTCCTACGAGCAGTACTTC. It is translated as CASSVTLDSSYEQYF.

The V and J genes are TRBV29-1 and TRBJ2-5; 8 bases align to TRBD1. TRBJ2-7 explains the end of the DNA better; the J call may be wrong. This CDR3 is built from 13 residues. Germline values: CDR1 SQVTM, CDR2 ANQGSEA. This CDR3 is CSVEDRDRSEQYF. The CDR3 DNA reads TGCAGCGTTGAAGATCGGGACAGGAGCGAGCAGTACTTC.

The CDR3 loop reads CASSSGLAGQETQYF. In DNA, the CDR3 is TGTGCCAGCAGCTCGGGACTAGCGGGGCAAGAGACCCAGTACTTC. The gene calls are TRBV9 and TRBJ2-5; 13 nucleotides match TRBD2. With V trimmed by 4 bases and J by 2 bases, 2 bases remained unmatched. Germline CDR1 SGDLS, CDR2 YYNGEE. The CDR3 loop spans 15 amino acids.

The CDR3, as DNA: TGTGCCAGCAGCCAAGAAAGGGTAGGAGGCTCCTACGAGCAGTACTTC. Translated: CASSQERVGGSYEQYF. The chain carries TRBV4-2 and TRBJ2-7; TRBD2 might be the D (5 bases). From germline, CDR1 is LGHNA and CDR2 YNFKEQ. This CDR3 has 16 residues. Trimming removed 0 bases at V and 0 bases at J, with 12 bases between.

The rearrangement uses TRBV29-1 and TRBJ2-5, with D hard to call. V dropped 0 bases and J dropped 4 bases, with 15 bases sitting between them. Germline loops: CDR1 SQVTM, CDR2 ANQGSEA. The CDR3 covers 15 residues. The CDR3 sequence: CSVEDHPETGETQYF. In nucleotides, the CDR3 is TGCAGCGTTGAAGATCATCCGGAGACGGGAGAGACCCAGTACTTC.

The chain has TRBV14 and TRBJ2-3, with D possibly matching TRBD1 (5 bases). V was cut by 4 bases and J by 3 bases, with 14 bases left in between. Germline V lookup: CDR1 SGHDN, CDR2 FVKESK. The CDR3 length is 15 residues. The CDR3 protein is CASSRLRVPTDTQYF. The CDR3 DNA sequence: TGTGCCAGCAGCCGCCTCAGGGTACCGACAGATACGCAGTATTTT.

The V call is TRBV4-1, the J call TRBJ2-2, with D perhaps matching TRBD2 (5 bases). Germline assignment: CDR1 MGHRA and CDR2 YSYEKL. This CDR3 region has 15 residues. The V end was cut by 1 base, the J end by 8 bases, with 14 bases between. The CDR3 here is CASSQVWTEAGELFF. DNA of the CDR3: TGCGCCAGCAGCCAAGTGTGGACGGAGGCAGGGGAGCTGTTTTTT.

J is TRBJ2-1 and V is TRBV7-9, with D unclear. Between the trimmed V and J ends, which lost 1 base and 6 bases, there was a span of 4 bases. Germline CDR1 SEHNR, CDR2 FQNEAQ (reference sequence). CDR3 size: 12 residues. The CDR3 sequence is CASSLGSNEQFF. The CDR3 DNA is TGTGCCAGCAGCTTAGGCAGCAATGAGCAGTTCTTC.

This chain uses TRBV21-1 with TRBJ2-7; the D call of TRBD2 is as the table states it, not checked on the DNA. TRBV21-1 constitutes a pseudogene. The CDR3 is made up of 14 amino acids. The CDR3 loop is CASSMSSVTYEQYF. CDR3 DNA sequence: TGTGCCAGCAGCATGTCTAGCGTCACCTACGAGCAGTACTTC.